These T cell receptor beta chains were read from a single sample in a study of T cell repertoires in cytomegalovirus infection. TCRdb passed the reads through MiXCR, listing each CDR3 protein once. Among 480,000 or so distinct CDR3 sequences listed, 11% were seen once. The sample taken for sequencing was PBMCs. The receptors were sampled from a human donor in good health (CMV status not recorded). Some clones in this sample may be carry-over from other donors' samples. CDR3s include the opening cysteine and the closing phenylalanine or tryptophan. Each record gives: D gene, J gene, V gene, clone size, CDR3 protein, CDR3 DNA. The D gene is left open where the match is weak. Clone size is not always given. Where it is, it says once, few, many or a class for expanded clones.

>TRBD1|TRBJ2-7|TRBV7-3|many
CASSRDRVNEQYF
TGTGCCAGCAGCAGAGACAGGGTCAACGAGCAGTACTTC
>TRBD1|TRBJ2-7|TRBV18|few
CASSLPGQDTHEQYF
TGTGCCAGCTCACTTCCGGGACAGGACACCCACGAGCAGTACTTC
>-|TRBJ2-1|TRBV3-1|few
CASSHLGPKLNEQFF
TGTGCCAGCAGCCACCTAGGACCAAAACTCAATGAGCAGTTCTTC
>TRBD2|TRBJ2-7|TRBV18|few
CASSPSGGSYEQYF
TGTGCCAGCTCACCCTCGGGGGGGTCCTACGAGCAGTACTTC
>-|TRBJ1-5|TRBV4-2|many
CASSHPEVSNQPQHF
TGTGCCAGCAGCCACCCCGAAGTGAGCAATCAGCCCCAGCATTTT
>-|TRBJ1-2|TRBV5-1|many
CASSSLGALNYGYTF
TGCGCCAGCAGCTCGCTGGGGGCCCTTAACTATGGCTACACCTTC
>-|TRBJ1-5|TRBV7-9|-
CASSLASDSNQPQHF
TGTGCCAGCAGCTTAGCATCAGATAGCAATCAGCCCCAGCATTTT
>-|TRBJ2-7|TRBV6-8|few
CASTPWAGRSYEQYF
TGTGCCAGCACTCCGTGGGCGGGACGTTCCTACGAGCAGTACTTC
>TRBD1|TRBJ1-1|TRBV3-1|few
CASSPRGGWTEAFF
TGTGCCAGCAGCCCGAGAGGGGGCTGGACTGAAGCTTTCTTT
>-|TRBJ1-1|TRBV10-3|many
CAISAAGTEAFF
TGTGCCATCAGTGCGGCTGGGACTGAAGCTTTCTTT
>-|TRBJ2-1|TRBV27|many
CASSWELPHLGGVDEQFF
TGTGCCAGCAGTTGGGAGCTTCCCCATCTAGGGGGGGTAGATGAGCAGTTCTTC
>-|TRBJ2-4|TRBV6-2/TRBV6-3|-
CASRERGIQYF
TGTGCCAGCAGAGAAAGGGGCATTCAGTACTTC
>-|TRBJ1-5|TRBV5-6|many
CASSSDRIGQPQHF
TGTGCCAGCAGCTCCGACAGGATCGGTCAGCCCCAGCATTTT
>-|TRBJ1-3|TRBV6-4|-
CASSDPGHFSGNAIYF
TGTGCCAGCAGTGACCCAGGACACTTCTCTGGAAACGCCATATATTTT
>TRBD1|TRBJ2-2|TRBV5-6|-
CASSYGTGTPTGELFF
TGTGCCAGCAGCTACGGGACAGGGACCCCCACCGGGGAGCTGTTTTTT
>-|TRBJ1-1|TRBV11-2|few
CASSLGLMERKDTEAFF
TGTGCCAGCAGCTTAGGTCTTATGGAGAGGAAGGACACTGAAGCTTTCTTT
>-|TRBJ2-1|TRBV5-1|many
CASSPTTSSSYNEQFF
TGCGCCAGCAGCCCTACGACATCTTCCTCCTACAATGAGCAGTTCTTC
>-|TRBJ2-1|TRBV7-2|many
CASSLSHRGYNEQFF
TGTGCCAGCAGCTTATCTCATCGGGGGTACAATGAGCAGTTCTTC
>-|TRBJ2-2|TRBV28|many
CASSLQYGNTGELFF
TGTGCCAGCAGTTTACAATATGGAAACACCGGGGAGCTGTTTTTT
>-|TRBJ1-1|TRBV12-3/TRBV12-4|many
CASSPSPNTEAFF
TGTGCCAGCAGTCCGTCCCCGAACACTGAAGCTTTCTTT
>TRBD1|TRBJ1-2|TRBV24-1|many
CATSAEGQDYGYTF
TGTGCCACCAGTGCCGAGGGACAGGACTATGGCTACACCTTC
>-|TRBJ2-1|TRBV20-1|-
CSASDPGFEQFF
TGCAGTGCAAGCGACCCTGGGTTTGAGCAGTTCTTC
>-|TRBJ2-5|TRBV7-2|many
CASTLTAESPKTQYF
TGTGCCAGCACCCTCACGGCCGAGAGTCCCAAGACCCAGTACTTC
>TRBD2|TRBJ2-1|TRBV20-1|-
CSASSGINYNEQFF
TGCAGTGCTAGTAGCGGGATAAACTACAATGAGCAGTTCTTC
>TRBD2|TRBJ2-3|TRBV6-1|few
CASRGLAGTDTQYF
TGTGCCAGCAGGGGACTAGCGGGCACAGATACGCAGTATTTT
>-|TRBJ1-2|TRBV3-1|few
CASSQDLRGNYGYTF
TGTGCCAGCAGCCAAGATCTCCGGGGAAACTATGGCTACACCTTC
>TRBD1|TRBJ2-2|TRBV6-5|-
CASSYSWTGSGELFF
TGTGCCAGCAGTTACTCCTGGACAGGGTCCGGGGAGCTGTTTTTT
>-|TRBJ2-5|TRBV20-1|few
CSAREPRGETQYF
TGCAGTGCTAGAGAGCCAAGAGGGGAGACCCAGTACTTC
>-|TRBJ2-1|TRBV4-2|-
CASGRAEQFF
TGTGCCAGCGGGCGGGCTGAGCAGTTCTTC
>TRBD1|TRBJ2-5|TRBV7-9|many
CASSFGTGAFQETQYF
TGTGCCAGCAGCTTCGGGACAGGGGCCTTCCAAGAGACCCAGTACTTC
>-|TRBJ1-4|TRBV12-3/TRBV12-4|many
CASSIQGTNEKLFF
TGTGCCAGCAGTATACAGGGAACTAATGAAAAACTGTTTTTT
>-|TRBJ2-1|TRBV2|few
CASFGAPLFF
TGTGCCAGCTTTGGCGCTCCCCTGTTCTTC
>TRBD1|TRBJ2-7|TRBV5-5|-
CASSMRGQGTDLGEQYF
TGTGCCAGCAGCATGCGAGGACAGGGAACGGACTTGGGGGAGCAGTACTTC
>-|TRBJ1-2|TRBV7-8|many
CASSLRRSDRNYGYTF
TGTGCCAGCAGCTTACGGCGTTCAGACAGGAACTATGGCTACACCTTC
>TRBD1|TRBJ1-1|TRBV7-8|many
CASSLDAGGDTEAFF
TGTGCCAGCAGCTTAGATGCAGGGGGGGACACTGAAGCTTTCTTT
>-|TRBJ2-5|TRBV2|many
CASRYGTDQETQYF
TGTGCCAGCAGGTACGGGACGGACCAAGAGACCCAGTACTTC
>-|TRBJ2-2|TRBV2|-
CASAQENTGELFF
TGTGCCAGCGCCCAGGAGAACACCGGGGAGCTGTTTTTT
>-|TRBJ1-2|TRBV14|many
CASSPGPAGEWFRGYTF
TGTGCCAGCAGCCCCGGTCCGGCAGGGGAGTGGTTTAGGGGCTACACCTTC
>-|TRBJ1-2|TRBV11-2|many
CASSPWETGLIGGYTF
TGTGCCAGCAGCCCATGGGAGACAGGTCTCATCGGTGGCTACACCTTC
>-|TRBJ2-1|TRBV6-1|-
CASRSALRGIWVGEQFF
TGTGCCAGCAGGTCCGCTTTGCGGGGCATATGGGTCGGTGAGCAGTTCTTC
>-|TRBJ2-1|TRBV3-1|few
CASSPLRGDEQFF
TGTGCCAGCAGTCCGCTGCGCGGGGATGAGCAGTTCTTC